Below, 18 T cell receptor beta chains from the same sample are listed, as sequenced in a study of somatic mutations in cytotoxic T cells in rheumatoid arthritis. Only in-frame clones appear in the TCRdb table, and some are missing; sequencing was by immunoSEQ multiplex PCR. This sample has about 17,000 clones, with 82% found just once. Sequenced sample: CD8+ T cells sorted from blood. The receptors were gathered from an adult with rheumatoid arthritis.

The chain is built from TRBV6-1 and TRBJ2-2, with 10 positions matching TRBD1. Per germline, CDR1 MNHNS and CDR2 SASEGT. Trimming at V came to 3 bases and at J to 3 bases, leaving 1 base not matched to a gene. The CDR3 is made up of 15 amino acids. The CDR3 region has the DNA TGTGCCAGCAGTGAGGGGACAGGGGACACCGGGGAGCTGTTTTTT. Translating gives CASSEGTGDTGELFF.

This chain links TRBV21-1 with TRBJ2-1; TRBD1, as called in the table, went unchecked against the DNA. TRBV21-1 is termed a pseudogene. This CDR3 is 15 amino acids long. In DNA form, the CDR3 reads TGTGCCAGCAGCGATGGGTCCATCCTCCAGGATGAGCAGTTCTTC. Residues: CASSDGSILQDEQFF.

This chain joins TRBV29-1 and TRBJ1-2; the match to TRBD1 covers 7 bases. Germline loops: CDR1 SQVTM, CDR2 ANQGSEA. Losses at the gene ends were 0 bases for V and 8 bases for J; bases not matched to a gene: 9. The CDR3 contains 14 residues. The CDR3 loop is CSVEEGFLGGGYTF. The CDR3 DNA reads as TGCAGCGTTGAAGAGGGATTCCTAGGGGGCGGCTACACCTTC.

The rearrangement uses TRBV4-2 and TRBJ1-6; 7 bases agree with TRBD1. Germline lookup yields CDR1 LGHNA and CDR2 YNFKEQ. The V segment lost 0 bases and the J segment 7 bases; nucleotides outside the gene matches: 3. The CDR3 runs to 15 residues. CDR3 DNA sequence: TGTGCCAGCAGCCAAGATCAGGGGGGAAATTCACCCCTCCACTTT. Translation: CASSQDQGGNSPLHF.

This chain joins TRBV19 and TRBJ1-3; D perhaps matches TRBD1 (5 bases). The CDR3 is 14 residues long. CDR1 and CDR2 from the germline V gene are LNHDA and SQIVND (reference sequence). V lost 2 bases, J lost 6 bases, and 11 bases lay in between. The CDR3 loop reads CASSIRQGVNTIYF. CDR3 sequence (DNA): TGTGCCAGTAGTATACGGCAGGGCGTAAACACCATATATTTT.

This chain links TRBV4-1 with TRBJ2-3, with TRBD2 identical over 10 bases. The CDR3 spans 17 residues. Germline values: CDR1 MGHRA, CDR2 YSYEKL. V shed 0 bases, J shed 6 bases, and the junction held 9 bases outside the gene matches. CDR3 in DNA: TGCGCCAGCAGCCAAGACCCCCCGGGACTAGCGTCTGATACGCAGTATTTT. It translates to CASSQDPPGLASDTQYF.

This sequence joins TRBV6-6 and TRBJ1-3; no firm D call. The CDR3 runs 12 residues. CDR1 is MNHNY and CDR2 is SVGAGI in the germline V gene (reference sequence). Trimming took off 2 bases at V and 5 bases at J, with 4 bases between the two ends. CDR3 in amino acids: CASSYPRNTIYF. The CDR3 nucleotides read TGTGCCAGCAGTTACCCCAGAAACACCATATATTTT.

This sequence joins TRBV27 and TRBJ2-1; 12 bases align to TRBD2. V dropped 5 bases and J dropped 2; count of bases not matched to a gene: 4. The CDR3 covers 16 residues. Germline CDR1 reads MNHEY; CDR2 reads SMNVEV (reference sequence). The CDR3 region has the DNA TGTGCCAGCAGTCCCGGACTAGCGGGACCCTACAATGAGCAGTTCTTC. Amino acids: CASSPGLAGPYNEQFF.

This rearrangement joins TRBV14 to TRBJ1-5; D remains ambiguous. The germline V gene has CDR1 SGHDN and CDR2 FVKESK. The CDR3 has 18 residues. V lost 0 bases to trimming and J lost 0 bases, with 15 bases between them. This chain's CDR3 is CASSQDFDPFNSNQPQHF. The DNA for the CDR3 is TGTGCCAGCAGCCAAGATTTTGACCCCTTCAATAGCAATCAGCCCCAGCATTTT. Together with reference TRBV14 and TRBJ1-5, the CDR3 gives the full variable domain: EAGVTQFPSHSVIEKGQTVTLRCDPISGHDNLYWYRRVMGKEIKFLLHFVKESKQDESGMPNNRFLAERTGGTYSTLKVQPAELEDSGVYFCASSQDFDPFNSNQPQHFGDGTRLSIL.

The chain links TRBV15 to TRBJ2-5, with D unclear. Looked up from germline, CDR1 is LNHNV and CDR2 is YYDKDF (reference sequence). The V end was cut by 2 bases, the J end by 2 bases, with 6 bases between. CDR3 length: 13 residues. The CDR3 DNA reads TGTGCCACCAGCAGATCTAGGCAAGAGACCCAGTACTTC. It specifies CATSRSRQETQYF. The variable domain in full, with the rest retrieved from reference TRBV15 and TRBJ2-5, is DAMVIQNPRYQVTQFGKPVTLSCSQTLNHNVMYWYQQKSSQAPKLLFHYYDKDFNNEADTPDNFQSRRPNTSFCFLDIRSPGLGDTAMYLCATSRSRQETQYFGPGTRLLVL.

This clone was seen a single time. This sequence joins TRBV6-5 and TRBJ2-7, with a tentative D call TRBD2 (6 bases). Deletions cut 3 bases from V and 4 bases from J, with 10 bases between. Germline CDR1 is MNHEY and CDR2 is SVGAGI. The CDR3 consists of 13 residues. In DNA form, the CDR3 reads TGTGCCAGCAGTTATGGTAGCGGATACGAGCAGTACTTC. This translates into CASSYGSGYEQYF.

The chain carries TRBV12-5 and TRBJ1-2; D is ambiguous. V lost 5 bases and J 6 bases, leaving 13 bases between the germline ends. Germline CDR1 reads LGHNT; CDR2 reads FRNRAP. CDR3 size: 13 residues. In DNA, the CDR3 is TGTGCTAGTGGTCTCACGGCAGTGGATGGCTACACCTTC. Its translation is CASGLTAVDGYTF.

This chain uses TRBV27 with TRBJ1-4; weak D call: TRBD1 (6 bases). V lost 6 bases and J lost 5, with 13 bases in between. This CDR3 is built from 14 residues. Germline-derived CDR1 and CDR2 are MNHEY and SMNVEV (reference sequence). For the CDR3, the DNA is TGTGCCAGCAGACCGGGACAAAACAATGAAAAACTGTTTTTT. As protein: CASRPGQNNEKLFF.

The V gene is TRBV21-1, the J gene TRBJ2-1; the D call TRBD2 from the table was never checked on the DNA. TRBV21-1 is a pseudogene locus. The CDR3 covers 16 residues. For the CDR3, the DNA is TGTGCCAGCAGCCTAGCGGGAGAGACCTCCTACAATGAGCAGTTCTTC. Its protein product is CASSLAGETSYNEQFF.

This clone was found a few times. The V gene is TRBV5-1, the J gene TRBJ1-1; D possibly corresponds to TRBD1 (5 bases). Trimming pared 0 bases from V and 1 base from J, leaving 7 bases between. The V gene's germline CDR1 is SGHRS and CDR2 YFSETQ. The CDR3 is 14 amino acids. The CDR3 coding sequence is TGCGCCAGCAGCTTGGTGGGGGGGAACACTGAAGCTTTCTTT. This codes for CASSLVGGNTEAFF.

This chain connects TRBV6-1 to TRBJ2-1; 9 bases agree with TRBD2. The CDR3 sequence is 15 residues long. Germline V gene data show CDR1 as MNHNS and CDR2 as SASEGT. The V and J ends lost 1 base and 6 bases, in that order; junction bases with no gene match: 4. CDR3 DNA: TGTGCCAGCAGTGAAGGGGTGCGGGGGGGCAATGAGCAGTTCTTC. Protein sequence: CASSEGVRGGNEQFF.

V is TRBV5-8 and J is TRBJ1-3; no definite D call. This CDR3 comprises 15 residues. The germline gives CDR1 SGHTS, CDR2 YDEGEE. The V end lost 3 bases, the J end lost 4 bases, and 14 bases lay between the germline ends. The CDR3 DNA follows: TGTGCCAGCAGCTCCTCAGTTAGACCCGGAAACACCATATATTTT. It translates to CASSSSVRPGNTIYF.

The gene calls are TRBV25-1 and TRBJ1-4, with 7 positions matching TRBD1. Germline lookup yields CDR1 MGHDK and CDR2 SYGVNS. The CDR3 covers 17 residues. V shed 1 base and J 3 bases; nucleotides not matched to a gene: 8. CDR3 amino acids: CASSESRGLLANEKLFF. The CDR3 DNA sequence: TGTGCCAGCAGTGAATCGAGGGGGCTCTTGGCTAATGAAAAACTGTTTTTT.